The 26 T cell receptor beta chains listed next were all sequenced from one sample in a study of regulatory T cells in long-lasting Graves disease. This sample's time point: newly diagnosed GD, antithyroid drugs for less than 3 months. Construction of the TCR library relied on RNA isolated from PBMCs. Arm-PCR of CDR3 regions and iRepertoire HTBI primers were the basis on which TCR beta libraries were built. From the multiplex PCR reads, TCRdb called clonotypes with MiXCR, one entry per CDR3 protein. This sample yields fewer than 350,000 distinct CDR3 sequences, of which 15% to 20% are seen a single time; about 38% belongs to the top ten. The specimen comprised peripheral blood mononuclear cells (PBMCs), sampled at new diagnosis, from a patient treated with antithyroid drugs. These receptors originate from a female donor with Graves disease.

The sample holds many counts of this clonotype. The chain carries TRBV30 and TRBJ1-4; D call uncertain. V lost 0 bases, J lost 0 bases, and 5 bases lay in between. From germline, CDR1 is GTSNPN and CDR2 SVGIG (reference sequence). This CDR3 is built from 14 residues. CDR3 protein: CAWSVTPTNEKLFF. The CDR3 DNA follows: TGTGCCTGGAGTGTCACACCAACTAATGAAAAACTGTTTTTT.

This clonotype was detected many times. V is TRBV6-2 or TRBV6-3 and J is TRBJ2-7; 8 positions agree with TRBD1. CDR3 length: 15 residues. Germline CDR1 is MNHEY and CDR2 is SVGEGT. The ends lost 6 bases at V and 3 bases at J; junction bases unmatched: 10. The CDR3 bases are TGTGCCAGCAGAAGCCCCGGGACAGGACGCTACGAGCAGTACTTC. Its protein is CASRSPGTGRYEQYF.

The table lists this clonotype with many counts. The chain recombines TRBV11-3 with TRBJ1-1; possible D gene TRBD1, 6 bases. V was cut by 5 bases and J by 3 bases, with 16 bases left in between. The CDR3 sequence is 15 residues long. Germline CDR1 is SGHNT and CDR2 is YENEEA. CDR3 amino acids: CASSPQDRTYTEAFF. The CDR3, as DNA: TGTGCCAGCAGCCCCCAGGACAGAACTTACACTGAAGCTTTCTTT.

This clonotype was seen repeatedly, ten times or more. This chain connects TRBV3-1 to TRBJ2-7, with 12 positions matching TRBD1. With V trimmed by 4 bases and J by 3 bases, 4 bases remained unmatched. Germline CDR1 reads LGHDT; CDR2 reads YNNKEL (reference sequence). CDR3 length: 15 residues. The CDR3 coding sequence is TGTGCCAGCAGCCGCGGGACAGGGGGCTACTACGAGCAGTACTTC. Translating it yields CASSRGTGGYYEQYF.

This clonotype was seen ten or more times. The rearrangement links TRBV3-1 to TRBJ1-6; perhaps TRBD1 as D (5 bases). This CDR3 is built from 15 residues. V was cut by 3 bases and J by 9 bases, with 15 bases left in between. Germline CDR1 and CDR2: LGHDT and YNNKEL (reference sequence). The CDR3 loop is CASSHRFRVGSPLHF. DNA of the CDR3: TGTGCCAGCAGCCATCGGTTCAGGGTCGGTTCACCCCTCCACTTT.

V gene TRBV28 combines with J gene TRBJ2-7; no clear D gene. Germline-derived CDR1 and CDR2 are MDHEN and SYDVKM. The CDR3 length is 13 residues. V gave up 5 bases and J gave up 1 base, with 9 bases separating them. The CDR3 coding sequence is TGTGCCAGCAGTGCTAGGGTTTCCTACGAGCAGTACTTC. Translated: CASSARVSYEQYF.

The chain links TRBV30 to TRBJ2-3; no reliable D call. Germline CDR1 reads GTSNPN; CDR2 reads SVGIG (reference sequence). This CDR3 comprises 13 residues. V lost 0 bases and J 6 bases, leaving 10 bases between the germline ends. The CDR3 here is CAWSVLRRDTQYF. In DNA form, the CDR3 reads TGTGCCTGGAGTGTACTTCGTCGGGATACGCAGTATTTT.

For this clonotype: A read error likely explains this, since a far larger clone differs by one base. The chain is built from TRBV2 and TRBJ2-7; D assignment may be TRBD1 or TRBD2 (6 bases each). Trimming removed 7 bases from V and 7 bases from J, with 20 bases in between. Per germline, CDR1 SNHLY and CDR2 FYNNEI. This CDR3 is built from 14 residues. CDR3 in DNA: TGTGCCAGCAACGGGGGCGCAGGGGTCAATGAGCAGTACTTC. It translates to CASNGGAGVNEQYF.

The chain is built from TRBV12-3 or TRBV12-4 and TRBJ2-3; tentative D call: TRBD1 (5 bases). The CDR3 is 14 amino acids. The V and J ends lost 7 bases and 4 bases respectively, with 15 bases between them. CDR3 sequence: CASTPGIGADTQYF. The CDR3 nucleotides are TGTGCCAGCACCCCTGGGATAGGGGCAGATACGCAGTATTTT.

V gene TRBV3-1 combines with J gene TRBJ2-1; TRBD1 aligns across 7 bases. This CDR3 contains 17 residues. J gave up 4 bases and V 3 bases, and 12 bases lay outside the gene matches. The germline gives CDR1 LGHDT, CDR2 YNNKEL (reference sequence). The CDR3 sequence: CASSHRQGAEGYNEQFF. DNA of the CDR3: TGTGCCAGCAGCCACCGACAGGGAGCCGAGGGATACAATGAGCAGTTCTTC.

This clonotype was counted many times. This chain joins TRBV11-3 and TRBJ2-7; D may be TRBD2 (5 bases). In germline, CDR1 is SGHNT, CDR2 YENEEA. The CDR3 runs 14 residues. The V and J ends lost 6 bases and 3 bases respectively, with 15 bases between them. As DNA, the CDR3 is TGTGCCAGCAGTCCCTCGTGGCGGGTCTACGAGCAGTACTTC. Protein: CASSPSWRVYEQYF.

This clonotype has a count of ten or more. The J gene is TRBJ2-7, the V gene TRBV13, with 8 bases aligning to TRBD1. Germline V gene lookup returns CDR1 PRHDT and CDR2 FYEKMQ (reference sequence). The length of the CDR3 is 16 residues. V was pared by 5 bases and J by 5 bases, with 14 bases of the junction left unmatched. CDR3 protein: CASSQRQGAFLNEQYF. CDR3 sequence (DNA): TGTGCCAGCAGCCAACGCCAGGGGGCTTTTCTTAACGAGCAGTACTTC.

This clonotype showed up many times. J is TRBJ1-6 and V is TRBV6-1; 7 positions agree with TRBD1. With 6 bases clipped from V and 7 bases from J, the junction kept 6 bases outside the gene matches. This CDR3 contains 14 residues. Germline V CDR1 and CDR2: MNHNS, SASEGT. CDR3 sequence reads: CASSDRVGNSPLHF. The CDR3 nucleotides read TGTGCCAGCAGCGACAGGGTGGGCAATTCACCCCTCCACTTT.

This clonotype was counted at least ten times. V and J are TRBV6-5 and TRBJ2-7; no clear D gene. Trimming left V 2 bases short and J 6 bases short, with 11 bases between. Germline-derived CDR1 and CDR2 are MNHEY and SVGAGI. The length of the CDR3 is 13 residues. The CDR3 sequence: CASSYAPSSEQYF. CDR3 DNA sequence: TGTGCCAGCAGTTACGCTCCGAGCTCCGAGCAGTACTTC.

This clonotype was counted many times. The J gene is TRBJ2-5, the V gene TRBV20-1; D might be TRBD1 (6 bases). Germline loops: CDR1 DFQATT, CDR2 SNEGSKA (reference sequence). This CDR3 has 13 residues. Trimming took 3 bases from V and 5 from J, leaving 13 bases between them. For the CDR3, the DNA is TGCAGTGCTAGCGTCAGGGGCAGGGAGACCCAGTACTTC. Protein: CSASVRGRETQYF.

The V call is TRBV27, the J call TRBJ1-5, with a weak D call TRBD1 (6 bases). In germline, CDR1 is MNHEY, CDR2 SMNVEV (reference sequence). This CDR3 region has 14 residues. V was shortened by 2 bases and J by 5 bases, with 10 bases between the two germline ends. DNA of the CDR3: TGTGCCAGCAGTTTAAGGGGGGAAGATCAGCCCCAGCATTTT. Translating it yields CASSLRGEDQPQHF.

This chain connects TRBV2 to TRBJ1-5; 7 nucleotides agree with TRBD1. J lost 6 bases, V lost 6 bases, and 8 bases had no gene match. The CDR3 runs 14 residues. Per the germline V gene, CDR1 is SNHLY and CDR2 is FYNNEI. The CDR3 DNA follows: TGTGCCAGCAGAGAGGGACAGTTCATTCAGCCCCAGCATTTT. This translates into CASREGQFIQPQHF.

The chain uses TRBV5-4 and TRBJ2-1; 13 positions agree with TRBD2. CDR3 length: 15 residues. Germline CDR1 and CDR2: SGHNT and YYREEE (reference sequence). V lost 4 bases, J lost 6 bases, and 4 bases stayed unmatched. CDR3 residues: CASSGGLAGSNEQFF. The DNA of the CDR3 is TGTGCCAGCAGCGGGGGACTAGCGGGATCCAATGAGCAGTTCTTC.

This clonotype was seen many times. This chain connects TRBV28 to TRBJ2-1; the match to TRBD1 covers 9 bases. The CDR3 contains 14 residues. Germline V gene data show CDR1 as MDHEN and CDR2 as SYDVKM. V was clipped by 3 bases and J by 7 bases; unmatched bases: 4. The DNA of the CDR3 is TGTGCCAGCAGTTTGACAGGGGGTTCGAATGAGCAGTTCTTC. Translating it yields CASSLTGGSNEQFF.

J is TRBJ2-1 and V is TRBV12-5; 10 nucleotides match TRBD1. Per germline, CDR1 LGHNT and CDR2 FRNRAP. The J segment lost 1 base and the V segment lost 6 bases, leaving 6 bases of the junction unmatched. This CDR3 comprises 16 residues. The CDR3 DNA follows: TGTGCTAGTGGCAAAGGGACAGGGGATTCCTACAATGAGCAGTTCTTC. Protein product: CASGKGTGDSYNEQFF.

The sample holds many counts of this clonotype. The V call is TRBV11-2, the J call TRBJ2-3, with 10 bases fitting TRBD1. The CDR3 has 16 amino acids. Germline CDR1 SGHAT, CDR2 FQNNGV. Germline trimming cut 2 bases from V and 4 bases from J; bases unmatched to any gene: 6. CDR3 in amino acids: CASSLQTGGFSDTQYF. CDR3 DNA: TGTGCCAGCAGCTTACAGACAGGGGGCTTCTCAGATACGCAGTATTTT.

This clonotype was seen ten or more times. The chain combines TRBV9 with TRBJ2-3; 8 bases are a match to TRBD1. This CDR3 comprises 17 residues. The germline V gene has CDR1 SGDLS and CDR2 YYNGEE. The ends lost 4 bases at V and 2 bases at J; junction bases unmatched: 12. In DNA form, the CDR3 reads TGTGCCAGCAGCTCTCGACAGGGGAGGCCACTCACAGATACGCAGTATTTT. This sequence encodes CASSSRQGRPLTDTQYF. The whole variable domain, filled in from reference TRBV9 and TRBJ2-3, reads DSGVTQTPKHLITATGQRVTLRCSPRSGDLSVYWYQQSLDQGLQFLIQYYNGEERAKGNILERFSAQQFPDLHSELNLSSLELGDSALYFCASSSRQGRPLTDTQYFGPGTRLTVL.

As for this clonotype: A much more abundant neighbour one base away suggests this may be a read error. The chain combines TRBV20-1 with TRBJ2-3, with TRBD2 as a possible D gene (6 bases). From germline, CDR1 is DFQATT and CDR2 SNEGSKA (reference sequence). The CDR3 runs to 15 residues. The DNA for the CDR3 is TGCAGTGCTAGTCCGGCGGGGCGGTACACAGATATGCAGTATTTT. Its protein is CSASPAGRYTDMQYF.

Ten or more counts support this clonotype. V usage is TRBV6-2 or TRBV6-3 and J usage is TRBJ1-1, with D possibly matching TRBD1 (6 bases). The germline gives CDR1 MNHEY, CDR2 SVGEGT. Deletions cut 0 bases from V and 4 bases from J, with 9 bases between. The CDR3 covers 14 residues. The CDR3 sequence is CASSYSGTITEAFF. The CDR3 DNA is TGTGCCAGCAGTTACTCTGGGACAATCACTGAAGCTTTCTTT.

This clonotype came up many times. The genes are TRBV12-3 or TRBV12-4 and TRBJ1-3, with a weak D call TRBD1 (5 bases). V was cut by 6 bases and J by 2 bases, with 11 bases left in between. The CDR3 is 14 amino acids. CDR3 DNA: TGTGCCAGCAGCCCGACAGTCACTGGAAACACCATATATTTT. Translating gives CASSPTVTGNTIYF.

In this sample, this clonotype turned up many times. The chain carries TRBV6-1 and TRBJ1-1; D is unclear. The germline CDR1 and CDR2 sequences are MNHNS and SASEGT. This CDR3 has 13 amino acids. V lost 3 bases and J lost 9, with 14 bases in between. CDR3 nucleotides: TGTGCCAGCAGTGAGAATAGGGAAATGAAAGCTTTCTTT. It translates to CASSENREMKAFF.